The clone carrying this T cell receptor (beta chain) showed up just a few times. Its specificity is unknown. The data were taken from a study of cytomegalovirus exposure and HLA in healthy donors. Study-level findings and limits: Immune exposure data for these donors was limited to CMV serostatus. For most TCR sequences rarity was the rule, although some public TCRs occurred in many donors. Accurate HLA-A and HLA-B prediction from TCR beta sequences was reported for most subjects.

The germline CDR1 and CDR2 sequences are MNHEY and SVGAGI. V lost 4 bases and J 0 bases, leaving 13 bases between the germline ends. The CDR3 has 16 amino acids. The PCR contained 60 Vbeta and 13 Jbeta primers. The table came from immunoSEQ multiplex PCR; TCRdb's copy has only in-frame clones and leaves some out. The sample records about 160,000 clones, around 83% being singletons. The sequencing input was PBMCs. The rearrangement links TRBV6-5 to TRBJ2-1; a possible D gene is TRBD2 (5 bases). The TCR sequence derives from a man aged 45-60 years in good health and CMV-seropositive. DNA for the CDR3: TGTGCCAGCAGTTGGACTTCCTCTAGCTCCTACAATGAGCAGTTCTTC. Translation: CASSWTSSSSYNEQFF.